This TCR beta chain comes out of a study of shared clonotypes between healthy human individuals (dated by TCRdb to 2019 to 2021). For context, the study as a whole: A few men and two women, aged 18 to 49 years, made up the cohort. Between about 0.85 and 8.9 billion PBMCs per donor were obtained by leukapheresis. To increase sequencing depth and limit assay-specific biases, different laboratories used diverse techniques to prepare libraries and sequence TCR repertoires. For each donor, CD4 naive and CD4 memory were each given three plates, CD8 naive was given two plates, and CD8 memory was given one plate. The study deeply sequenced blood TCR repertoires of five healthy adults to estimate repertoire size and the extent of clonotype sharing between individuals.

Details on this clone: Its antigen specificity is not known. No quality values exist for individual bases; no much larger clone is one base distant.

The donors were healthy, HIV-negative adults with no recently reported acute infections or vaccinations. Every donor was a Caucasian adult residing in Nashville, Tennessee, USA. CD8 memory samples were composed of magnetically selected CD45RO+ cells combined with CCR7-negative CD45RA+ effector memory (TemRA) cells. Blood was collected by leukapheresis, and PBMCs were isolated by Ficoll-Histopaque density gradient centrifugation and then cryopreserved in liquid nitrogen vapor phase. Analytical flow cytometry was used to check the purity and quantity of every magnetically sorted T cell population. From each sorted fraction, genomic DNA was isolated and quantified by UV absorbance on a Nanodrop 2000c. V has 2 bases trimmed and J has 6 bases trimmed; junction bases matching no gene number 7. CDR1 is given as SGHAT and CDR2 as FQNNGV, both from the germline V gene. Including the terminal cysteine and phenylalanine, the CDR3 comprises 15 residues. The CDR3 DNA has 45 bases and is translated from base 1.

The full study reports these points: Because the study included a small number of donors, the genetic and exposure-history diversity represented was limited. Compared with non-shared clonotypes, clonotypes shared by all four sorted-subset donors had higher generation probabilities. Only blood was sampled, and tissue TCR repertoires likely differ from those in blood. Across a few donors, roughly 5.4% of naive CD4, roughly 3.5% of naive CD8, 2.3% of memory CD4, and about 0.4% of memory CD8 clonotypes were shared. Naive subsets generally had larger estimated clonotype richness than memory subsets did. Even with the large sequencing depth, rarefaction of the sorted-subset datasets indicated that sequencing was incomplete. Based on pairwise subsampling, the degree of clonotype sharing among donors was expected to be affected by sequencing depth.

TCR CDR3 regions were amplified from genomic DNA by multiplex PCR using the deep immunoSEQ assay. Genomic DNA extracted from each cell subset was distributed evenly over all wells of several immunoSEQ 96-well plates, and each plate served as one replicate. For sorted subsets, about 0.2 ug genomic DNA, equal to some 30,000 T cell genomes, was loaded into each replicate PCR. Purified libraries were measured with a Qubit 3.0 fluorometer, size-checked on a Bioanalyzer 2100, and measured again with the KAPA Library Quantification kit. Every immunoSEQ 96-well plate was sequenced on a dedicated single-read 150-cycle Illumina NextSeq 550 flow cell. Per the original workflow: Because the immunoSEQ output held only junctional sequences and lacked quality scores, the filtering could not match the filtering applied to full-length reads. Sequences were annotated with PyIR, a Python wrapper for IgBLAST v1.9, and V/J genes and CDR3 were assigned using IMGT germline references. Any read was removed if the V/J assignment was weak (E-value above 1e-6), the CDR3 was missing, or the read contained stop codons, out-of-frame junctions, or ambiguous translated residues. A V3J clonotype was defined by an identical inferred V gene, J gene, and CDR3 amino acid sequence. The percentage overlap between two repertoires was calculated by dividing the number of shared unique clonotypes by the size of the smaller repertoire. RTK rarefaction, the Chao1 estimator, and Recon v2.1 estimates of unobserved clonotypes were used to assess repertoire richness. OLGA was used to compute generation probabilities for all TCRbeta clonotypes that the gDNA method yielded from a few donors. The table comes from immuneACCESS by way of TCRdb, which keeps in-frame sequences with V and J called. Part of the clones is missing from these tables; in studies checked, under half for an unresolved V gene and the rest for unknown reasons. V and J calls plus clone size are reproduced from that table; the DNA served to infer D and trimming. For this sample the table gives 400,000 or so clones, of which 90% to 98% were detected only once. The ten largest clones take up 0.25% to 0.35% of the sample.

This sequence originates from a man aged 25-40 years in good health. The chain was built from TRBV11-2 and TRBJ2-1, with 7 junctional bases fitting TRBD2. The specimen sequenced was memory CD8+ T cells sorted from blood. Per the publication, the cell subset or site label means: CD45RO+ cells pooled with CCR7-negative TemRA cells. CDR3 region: CASSLYLSGGNEQFF. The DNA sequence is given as TGTGCCAGCAGCTTATATTTATCGGGAGGCAATGAGCAGTTCTTC.